This TCR beta chain was found in a study of cytomegalovirus exposure and HLA in healthy donors. Germline loops: CDR1 SEHNR, CDR2 FQNEAQ (reference sequence). V lost 5 bases, J lost 6 bases, and 10 bases stayed unmatched. The CDR3 has 16 amino acids. Primers included in the PCR were 60 Vbeta and 13 Jbeta primers. Clones were sequenced by immunoSEQ multiplex PCR, and TCRdb holds only the in-frame ones, with some missing. The sample's table shows more than 75,000 clones. The receptor was derived from a man aged 45 to 65 in good health and CMV-seropositive. Material for sequencing was PBMCs. This chain links TRBV7-9 with TRBJ2-2, with 9 positions matching TRBD2. CDR3 sequence: CASSLFRGRAPGELFF. In DNA, the CDR3 is TGTGCCAGCAGCCTCTTTCGCGGGAGGGCCCCCGGGGAGCTGTTTTTT.